This T cell receptor beta chain derives from a study of identical twins. General study results and limits: With beta out-of-frame sequences, excess sharing by twins was weaker. While abundant cord blood beta clonotypes carried fewer insertions, memory repertoires showed no such pattern. Because invariant MAIT and iNKT cells could be present, zero-insertion analyses could be partly confounded.

TCRdb reanalysed the 5' RACE reads using MiXCR and keeps one entry per CDR3 protein. The table has hundreds of thousands of distinct CDR3 sequences, around 20% seen once. Every donor was a healthy Caucasian. The ends were cut back, 8 bases at V and 9 bases at J, with 23 bases in the middle. Germline lookup yields CDR1 DFQATT and CDR2 SNEGSKA (reference sequence). This CDR3 contains 14 residues. A note on this clonotype: Antigen unknown.

These data are also associated with another study on yellow fever vaccine responses in identical twins.

The V gene is TRBV20-1, the J gene TRBJ2-1, with D maybe TRBD1 (5 bases). Sequenced material: CD4+ T cells sorted from blood. This TCR was recovered from a woman under 30 in good health. In DNA, the CDR3 is TGCAGTAGTCCAGACCAGGGCGGCTTAGGTGAGCAGTTCTTC. Amino acids: CSSPDQGGLGEQFF.